This is a list of T cell receptor beta chains from one sample in a study of blood T cell repertoires in COVID-19. Using immunoSEQ multiplex PCR, the repertoire was profiled, and TCRdb retains in-frame clones only, with some absent. The table lists about 56,000 clones, 89% of them singletons. The sample taken for sequencing was peripheral blood. These receptors came from an older woman with COVID-19, enrolled during active disease. Each CDR3 is given with its conserved first and last residue. D genes are given only for firm matches. Size is omitted from some rows. Given values are once, few, many or a class for expanded clones.

CDR3nt: TGTGCCAGCAGTCCAGGGGCCCGGAATCAGCCCCAGCATTTT
CDR3aa: CASSPGARNQPQHF
d_gene: NA
v_gene: TRBV6-5
j_gene: TRBJ1-5
abundance: NA

CDR3nt: TGTGCCAGCAGCTCCCCGAGCAGGGATGAAAAACTGTTTTTT
CDR3aa: CASSSPSRDEKLFF
d_gene: NA
v_gene: TRBV11-3
j_gene: TRBJ1-4
abundance: NA

CDR3nt: TGTGCCAGTGGTCTCCTAGGGGCAGACTCACCCCTCCACTTT
CDR3aa: CASGLLGADSPLHF
d_gene: NA
v_gene: TRBV19
j_gene: TRBJ1-6
abundance: NA

CDR3nt: TGCGCCAGCAGCTCGACGACAGGGGCCTACGAGCAGTACTTC
CDR3aa: CASSSTTGAYEQYF
d_gene: TRBD1
v_gene: TRBV4-1
j_gene: TRBJ2-7
abundance: once

CDR3nt: TGTGCTAGTGGTTTGGAACAGGGCACTGAAGCTTTCTTT
CDR3aa: CASGLEQGTEAFF
d_gene: NA
v_gene: TRBV12-5
j_gene: TRBJ1-1
abundance: NA

CDR3nt: TGTGCCAGCAGTTTAGCCCCGACAGGGGCCACCTACGAGCAGTACTTC
CDR3aa: CASSLAPTGATYEQYF
d_gene: TRBD1
v_gene: TRBV27
j_gene: TRBJ2-7
abundance: NA

CDR3nt: TGTGCCAGCTCACCAAGGACAGGGCTATACGAGCAGTACTTC
CDR3aa: CASSPRTGLYEQYF
d_gene: TRBD1
v_gene: TRBV18
j_gene: TRBJ2-7
abundance: once

CDR3nt: TGTGCCTGGAGTGTTGAGGACATGAACTATGGCTACACCTTC
CDR3aa: CAWSVEDMNYGYTF
d_gene: NA
v_gene: TRBV30
j_gene: TRBJ1-2
abundance: once

CDR3nt: TGTGCCACTCTAATCGGACAGGGCCCGGACAATGAGCAGTTCTTC
CDR3aa: CATLIGQGPDNEQFF
d_gene: TRBD1
v_gene: TRBV2
j_gene: TRBJ2-1
abundance: NA

CDR3nt: TGTGCCAGCAGCCCAGGGAATGACTATGGCTACACCTTC
CDR3aa: CASSPGNDYGYTF
d_gene: NA
v_gene: TRBV6-5
j_gene: TRBJ1-2
abundance: NA

CDR3nt: TGTGCCAGCAGAACAGGCCTGATGGGCACTGAAGCTTTCTTT
CDR3aa: CASRTGLMGTEAFF
d_gene: NA
v_gene: TRBV6-5
j_gene: TRBJ1-1
abundance: NA

CDR3nt: TGTGCCAGCCTAACAGGGACTGAAGCTTTCTTT
CDR3aa: CASLTGTEAFF
d_gene: NA
v_gene: TRBV12-3/TRBV12-4
j_gene: TRBJ1-1
abundance: NA